This T cell receptor (beta chain) is drawn from a study of T cell changes during pregnancy in multiple sclerosis. Clones were read by immunoSEQ multiplex PCR, and TCRdb kept only the in-frame ones, dropping some. The table includes about 46,000 clones, roughly 92% detected once. This CDR3 is built from 18 residues. After removal of 4 bases from V and 0 bases from J, the junction contained 11 bases not matched to a gene. Germline values: CDR1 SGDLS, CDR2 YYNGEE. The specimen was CD4+ T cells from peripheral blood mononuclear cells, collected in the second trimester of pregnancy. This TCR was recovered from a female donor in good health, enrolled as a control in a pregnancy study. The V call is TRBV9, the J call TRBJ2-1; TRBD2 matches at 9 bases. The CDR3 is CASSSTAGGSNSYNEQFF. In DNA form, the CDR3 reads TGTGCCAGCAGCTCAACAGCGGGGGGCTCTAACTCCTACAATGAGCAGTTCTTC.